These T cell receptor beta chains were read from a single sample in a study of early T cells in non-severe SARS-CoV-2 infection. TCRdb ran MiXCR on the 5' RACE reads and lists one entry per CDR3 protein. The sample has about 59,000 distinct CDR3 sequences; about 13% are singletons. Sequenced here: whole blood, sampled at baseline. These receptors came from an adult who was a healthcare worker with PCR-confirmed SARS-CoV-2 infection or an uninfected control (not recorded which). Both conserved end residues are part of each CDR3. The D gene is left open where the match is weak. The size field is filled for only some rows; it gives once, few, many or a size class.

d_call,j_call,v_call,clone_size,cdr3_aa,cdr3_nt
TRBD2,TRBJ2-7,TRBV7-9,.,CASSSGLAEYYEQYF,TGTGCCAGCAGCTCAGGACTAGCGGAATACTACGAGCAGTACTTC
.,TRBJ1-2,TRBV9,few,CASSADLTHELGYTF,TGTGCCAGCAGCGCCGACCTTACCCACGAACTTGGCTACACCTTC
.,TRBJ2-5,TRBV18,few,CASSPHAETQYF,TGTGCCAGCTCACCCCATGCTGAGACCCAGTACTTC
TRBD2,TRBJ2-3,TRBV11-2,.,CASSLLAGALVDTQYF,TGTGCCAGCAGCTTACTAGCGGGGGCCCTGGTTGATACGCAGTATTTT
.,TRBJ2-5,TRBV29-1,few,CSVEDLVQSLSQYF,TGCAGCGTTGAAGATCTAGTACAGTCTTTGAGCCAGTACTTC
.,TRBJ2-2,TRBV7-6,.,CASSLRRTGELFF,TGTGCCAGCAGCTTACGACGTACCGGGGAGCTGTTTTTT
TRBD2,TRBJ2-1,TRBV14,many,CASSQHFVRGSSYNEQFF,TGTGCCAGCAGCCAACACTTTGTGCGGGGGAGCTCCTACAATGAGCAGTTCTTC
TRBD2,TRBJ2-1,TRBV28,few,CASLSSGISYNEQFF,TGTGCCAGTTTAAGCAGCGGGATCTCCTACAATGAGCAGTTCTTC
.,TRBJ1-6,TRBV18,few,CASSPSTTSYNSPLHF,TGTGCCAGCTCACCATCAACCACCTCCTATAATTCACCCCTCCACTTT
.,TRBJ1-2,TRBV28,many,CASSGWDVLYGYTF,TGTGCCAGCAGCGGTTGGGATGTTCTTTATGGCTACACCTTC
.,TRBJ1-5,TRBV5-8,few,CASSLQGLGNQPQHF,TGTGCCAGCAGCTTACAGGGATTGGGCAATCAGCCCCAGCATTTT
.,TRBJ2-1,TRBV30,many,CAWSENLINYNEQFF,TGTGCCTGGAGTGAGAACCTCATCAACTACAATGAGCAGTTCTTC
.,TRBJ2-5,TRBV3-1,many,CASSRGLSQETQYF,TGTGCCAGCAGCCGGGGACTTTCCCAAGAGACCCAGTACTTC
.,TRBJ2-6,TRBV27,.,CASAGQGGSGANVLTF,TGTGCCAGCGCGGGGCAGGGAGGATCTGGGGCCAACGTCCTGACTTTC
TRBD1,TRBJ1-5,TRBV19,many,CASSIGRGNQPQHF,TGTGCCAGTAGTATAGGCAGGGGGAATCAGCCCCAGCATTTT
.,TRBJ1-1,TRBV19,.,CASSPQGLNTEAFF,TGTGCCAGTAGTCCGCAGGGGCTGAACACTGAAGCTTTCTTT
.,TRBJ1-2,TRBV1,.,CTSSQDLDVYGYTF,TGCACCAGCAGCCAAGATTTGGACGTCTATGGCTACACCTTC
.,TRBJ1-6,TRBV20-1,few,CSARALGGDSPLHF,TGCAGTGCTAGAGCCCTTGGTGGGGATTCACCCCTCCACTTT
.,TRBJ1-5,TRBV6-1,few,CASSEASFGWNNQPQHF,TGTGCCAGCAGTGAAGCTTCCTTTGGGTGGAACAATCAGCCCCAGCATTTT
TRBD1,TRBJ1-5,TRBV6-5,.,CASRTTGVGQPQHF,TGTGCCAGCAGGACTACAGGGGTAGGTCAGCCCCAGCATTTT
TRBD2,TRBJ2-1,TRBV4-1,many,CASSQESARVAGDRFYNEQFF,TGCGCCAGCAGCCAAGAATCTGCCAGGGTAGCGGGGGACCGTTTCTACAATGAGCAGTTCTTC
.,TRBJ2-7,TRBV3-1,many,CASSRALDWYEQYF,TGTGCCAGCAGCCGGGCTTTAGATTGGTACGAGCAGTACTTC
.,TRBJ2-5,TRBV19,few,CASRPGQRGNQETQYF,TGTGCCAGTAGGCCGGGACAGCGGGGGAACCAAGAGACCCAGTACTTC
.,TRBJ1-6,TRBV12-3/TRBV12-4,.,CASSLGSSGSPLHF,TGTGCCAGCAGTTTAGGGTCCTCGGGATCACCCCTCCACTTT
.,TRBJ2-3,TRBV7-2,.,CASSFGASTQYF,TGTGCCAGCAGCTTCGGGGCTAGTACGCAGTATTTT
.,TRBJ2-7,TRBV7-2,.,CASSRGAVGEQYF,TGTGCCAGCAGCCGGGGGGCTGTCGGCGAGCAGTACTTC
.,TRBJ1-2,TRBV5-1,.,CASSAGQNTNYGYTF,TGCGCCAGCAGCGCAGGACAGAATACTAACTATGGCTACACCTTC
.,TRBJ1-1,TRBV29-1,once,CSVTRQLNTEAFF,TGCAGCGTCACCCGACAGCTGAACACTGAAGCTTTCTTT
TRBD1,TRBJ1-2,TRBV7-9,.,CASSLRVPGQDRYGYTF,TGTGCCAGCAGCTTGCGTGTCCCGGGACAGGACCGCTATGGCTACACCTTC
.,TRBJ2-5,TRBV6-6,.,CASSYLLETQYF,TGTGCCAGCAGTTACCTCTTAGAGACCCAGTACTTC
.,TRBJ1-6,TRBV7-9,many,CASSPRGLKNSPLHF,TGTGCCAGCAGCCCTAGAGGACTGAAGAATTCACCCCTCCACTTT
.,TRBJ1-4,TRBV12-5,.,CASGLGASPGEKLFF,TGTGCTAGTGGTTTGGGGGCATCCCCGGGTGAAAAACTGTTTTTT
TRBD2,TRBJ2-3,TRBV9,.,CASSAPSGDTQYF,TGTGCCAGCAGCGCACCTAGCGGCGATACGCAGTATTTT
.,TRBJ2-7,TRBV20-1,few,CSAGRGHYEQYF,TGCAGTGCAGGGCGGGGTCACTACGAGCAGTACTTC
.,TRBJ1-4,TRBV14,many,CASSQDGFQNEKLFF,TGTGCCAGCAGCCAAGACGGGTTCCAAAATGAAAAACTGTTTTTT
.,TRBJ2-1,TRBV29-1,.,CSVQGFYNEQFF,TGCAGCGTCCAGGGGTTCTACAATGAGCAGTTCTTC
TRBD2,TRBJ2-1,TRBV7-2,few,CASSSLAGRTNEQFF,TGTGCCAGCAGCTCTCTAGCGGGGCGAACCAATGAGCAGTTCTTC
.,TRBJ2-5,TRBV19,.,CASSAALGQTQYF,TGTGCCAGTAGTGCTGCCCTGGGGCAGACCCAGTACTTC
.,TRBJ2-1,TRBV6-5,few,CASSYLGKGSYNEQFF,TGTGCCAGCAGTTACTTGGGGAAGGGGTCCTACAATGAGCAGTTCTTC
TRBD1,TRBJ1-1,TRBV18,many,CASSGTGNGITEAFF,TGTGCCAGCTCCGGGACAGGGAACGGGATTACTGAAGCTTTCTTT
.,TRBJ2-1,TRBV12-3/TRBV12-4,few,CASSLQLGNNEQFF,TGTGCCAGCAGTTTACAACTAGGTAACAATGAGCAGTTCTTC
.,TRBJ1-1,TRBV5-4,few,CASSLGFGGRDTEAFF,TGTGCCAGCAGCCTTGGCTTCGGGGGCCGGGACACTGAAGCTTTCTTT
TRBD1,TRBJ1-2,TRBV6-2/TRBV6-3,.,CATHFPGQAFYGYTF,TGTGCCACCCACTTTCCGGGACAGGCCTTCTATGGCTACACCTTC
.,TRBJ1-5,TRBV7-9,.,CASSLTGEPQHF,TGTGCCAGCAGCTTAACGGGGGAACCCCAGCATTTT
.,TRBJ1-1,TRBV9,many,CASSVVRQMNTEAFF,TGTGCCAGCAGCGTAGTGAGACAGATGAACACTGAAGCTTTCTTT
.,TRBJ1-5,TRBV10-1,.,CASTRRQDYGNQPQHF,TGCGCCAGCACCCGGAGGCAGGATTATGGCAATCAGCCCCAGCATTTT
.,TRBJ1-2,TRBV5-5,few,CASSPDGYYGYTF,TGTGCCAGCAGCCCTGACGGTTACTATGGCTACACCTTC
.,TRBJ2-2,TRBV7-6,many,CASSSANTGELFF,TGTGCCAGCAGCTCGGCGAACACCGGGGAGCTGTTTTTT